This TCR beta chain was captured by sequencing in a study of blood T cell repertoires in COVID-19. Across the whole study: Italy, Spain and the United States were the sources of the convalescent and acute COVID-19 samples. The cDNA or gDNA used as material had been derived from T cells, B-cell-depleted T cells, or PBMCs.

The germline CDR1 and CDR2 sequences are SGHVS and FNYEAQ. V lost 1 base to trimming and J lost 1 base, with 9 bases between them. CDR3 length equals 15 residues. Authors' methods: From reference gene primer amplification, estimates of nucleated cell counts were derived. Method: immunoSEQ multiplex PCR; TCRdb's copy keeps in-frame clones and lacks some. That table is the source of V, J and clone size, and D and trimming were worked out from the DNA. The table has hundreds of thousands of clones, under 95% seen once. The chain couples TRBV7-6 to TRBJ2-3; possible D gene TRBD2, 6 bases. The sequence was obtained from a woman younger than 35 who had recovered from COVID-19. The sequencing sample was made of peripheral blood. The CDR3, as DNA: TGTGCCAGCAGCTTAGTCGGACTACGCACAGATACGCAGTATTTT. This translates into CASSLVGLRTDTQYF. Filled out from reference TRBV7-6 and TRBJ2-3, the complete variable domain reads GAGVSQSPRYKVTKRGQDVALRCDPISGHVSLYWYRQALGQGPEFLTYFNYEAQQDKSGLPNDRFSAERPEGSISTLTIQRTEQRDSAMYRCASSLVGLRTDTQYFGPGTRLTVL.